These T cell receptor beta chains were read from a single sample in a study of siplizumab effects on memory and regulatory T cells. Method: immunoSEQ multiplex PCR; TCRdb's copy keeps in-frame clones and lacks some. Here the sample spans about 100,000 clones, about 90% being singletons. Sequencing used CD4+ T cells sorted from blood. Receptor source: a human donor in good health. Both conserved end residues are part of each CDR3. D genes are given only for firm matches. The size of a clone is reported for some rows only, either as once, few or many, or as a class for expanded clones.

v_gene: TRBV28
j_gene: TRBJ1-1
d_gene: -
abundance: -
CDR3aa: CASRGSMRSTEAFF
CDR3nt: TGTGCCAGCAGGGGCAGTATGAGGAGCACTGAAGCTTTCTTT

v_gene: TRBV30
j_gene: TRBJ1-1
d_gene: -
abundance: once
CDR3aa: CAWSGSPLVEAFF
CDR3nt: TGTGCCTGGAGTGGAAGTCCGTTGGTCGAAGCTTTCTTT

v_gene: TRBV4-1
j_gene: TRBJ2-5
d_gene: -
abundance: -
CDR3aa: CASSHRDSQETQYF
CDR3nt: TGCGCCAGCAGCCATAGAGACAGCCAAGAGACCCAGTACTTC

v_gene: TRBV10-3
j_gene: TRBJ1-2
d_gene: TRBD1
abundance: -
CDR3aa: CAIAGTAYGYTF
CDR3nt: TGTGCCATCGCCGGGACAGCTTATGGCTACACCTTC

v_gene: TRBV18
j_gene: TRBJ2-2
d_gene: -
abundance: -
CDR3aa: CASSRGELTGELFF
CDR3nt: TGTGCCAGCTCACGAGGGGAATTAACCGGGGAGCTGTTTTTT

v_gene: TRBV7-3
j_gene: TRBJ1-1
d_gene: -
abundance: -
CDR3aa: CASSLTGGTEAFF
CDR3nt: TGTGCCAGCAGCCTTACTGGGGGCACTGAAGCTTTCTTT

v_gene: TRBV28
j_gene: TRBJ1-2
d_gene: -
abundance: -
CDR3aa: CASSTPGYGYTF
CDR3nt: TGTGCCAGCAGTACCCCGGGGTATGGCTACACCTTC

v_gene: TRBV5-1
j_gene: TRBJ1-3
d_gene: -
abundance: -
CDR3aa: CASSFGSTGNTIYF
CDR3nt: TGCGCCAGCAGCTTTGGCAGCACTGGAAACACCATATATTTT

v_gene: TRBV10-3
j_gene: TRBJ2-3
d_gene: TRBD2
abundance: once
CDR3aa: CAISESRGVQAGTQYF
CDR3nt: TGTGCCATCAGTGAGAGTCGGGGGGTACAGGCGGGTACGCAGTATTTT

v_gene: TRBV6-1
j_gene: TRBJ2-5
d_gene: -
abundance: few
CDR3aa: CASKSDNQETQYF
CDR3nt: TGTGCCAGCAAATCTGATAATCAAGAGACCCAGTACTTC

v_gene: TRBV28
j_gene: TRBJ1-4
d_gene: -
abundance: -
CDR3aa: CASSLLTEKLFF
CDR3nt: TGTGCCAGCAGTTTGCTTACTGAAAAACTGTTTTTT

v_gene: TRBV11-2
j_gene: TRBJ1-1
d_gene: -
abundance: -
CDR3aa: CASSPPGPGRWSEAFF
CDR3nt: TGTGCCAGCAGCCCCCCGGGCCCAGGTCGGTGGTCTGAAGCTTTCTTT

v_gene: TRBV5-1
j_gene: TRBJ2-7
d_gene: TRBD2
abundance: -
CDR3aa: CASTPLGLAGDEQYF
CDR3nt: TGCGCCAGCACCCCTCTGGGGCTAGCGGGGGACGAGCAGTACTTC

v_gene: TRBV28
j_gene: TRBJ2-3
d_gene: -
abundance: -
CDR3aa: CASSVPTRGASTDTQYF
CDR3nt: TGTGCCAGCAGCGTACCAACACGGGGGGCAAGCACAGATACGCAGTATTTT

v_gene: TRBV28
j_gene: TRBJ2-7
d_gene: TRBD2
abundance: -
CDR3aa: CASASGGRYEQYF
CDR3nt: TGTGCCAGCGCTAGCGGGGGACGCTACGAGCAGTACTTC

v_gene: TRBV4-1
j_gene: TRBJ1-2
d_gene: -
abundance: -
CDR3aa: CASSRPGNYGYTF
CDR3nt: TGCGCCAGCAGCCGGCCAGGGAACTATGGCTACACCTTC